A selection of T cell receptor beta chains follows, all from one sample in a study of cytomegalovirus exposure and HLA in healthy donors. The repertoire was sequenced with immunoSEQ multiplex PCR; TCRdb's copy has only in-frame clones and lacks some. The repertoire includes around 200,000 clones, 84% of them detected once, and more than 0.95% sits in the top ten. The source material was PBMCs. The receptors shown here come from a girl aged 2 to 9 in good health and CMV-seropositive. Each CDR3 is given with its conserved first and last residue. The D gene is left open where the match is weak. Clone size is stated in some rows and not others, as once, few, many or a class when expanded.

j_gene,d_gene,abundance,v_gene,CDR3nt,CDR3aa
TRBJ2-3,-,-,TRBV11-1,TGTGCCAGCAGCCCCCGGACTAGCACAGATACGCAGTATTTT,CASSPRTSTDTQYF
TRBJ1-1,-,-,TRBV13,TGTGCCAGCAGCTCGAGAGGGGGGAACACTGAAGCTTTCTTT,CASSSRGGNTEAFF
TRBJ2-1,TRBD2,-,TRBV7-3,TGTGCCAGCAGCATTTACGGGACTAGCGGGGGGCCATACTCCTACAATGAGCAGTTCTTC,CASSIYGTSGGPYSYNEQFF
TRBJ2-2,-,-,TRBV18,TGTGCCAGCTCATCCAGGGTCCTAACGGGTCCTAACACCGGGGAGCTGTTTTTT,CASSSRVLTGPNTGELFF
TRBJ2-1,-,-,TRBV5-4,TGTGCCAGCAGCTTGGAGGACTTCCGCTCCTACAATGAGCAGTTCTTC,CASSLEDFRSYNEQFF
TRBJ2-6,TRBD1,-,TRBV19,TGTGCCAGTAGTATGACAGGGACTGGGGCCAACGTCCTGACTTTC,CASSMTGTGANVLTF
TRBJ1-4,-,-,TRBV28,TGTGCCAGCAGTGGGGGCCCTACAGGGTTAAGTGAAAAACTGTTTTTT,CASSGGPTGLSEKLFF
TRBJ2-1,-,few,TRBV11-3,TGTGCCAGCACCCTAACGGGTAGCGATGAGCAGTTCTTC,CASTLTGSDEQFF
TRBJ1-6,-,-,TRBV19,TGTGCCAGTACGGGGCCAGGGGACAATTCACCCCTCCACTTT,CASTGPGDNSPLHF
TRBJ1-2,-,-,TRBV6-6,TGTGCCAGCAGGCGCGGGGAACCGAGTGGTTATGGCTACACCTTC,CASRRGEPSGYGYTF
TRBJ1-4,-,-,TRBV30,-,CAWSFGTGASRQFF
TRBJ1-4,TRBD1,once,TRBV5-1,TGCGCCAGCAGCTTGGTGGGGACAGCTAATGAAAAACTGTTTTTT,CASSLVGTANEKLFF
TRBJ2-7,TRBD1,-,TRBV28,TGTGCCAGCAGCGAACAGGGGACGGGCTCCTACGAGCAGTACTTC,CASSEQGTGSYEQYF
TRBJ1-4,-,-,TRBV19,TGTGCCAGTAGTATGAGGGATGAAAAACTGTTTTTT,CASSMRDEKLFF
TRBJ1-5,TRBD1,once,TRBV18,TGTGCCAGCTCACCATCAGGGGGTGTCGGTCAGCCCCAGCATTTT,CASSPSGGVGQPQHF
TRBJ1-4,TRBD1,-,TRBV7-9,TGTTCCAGCAGCTTGTCCGGGACAGGGGGGACTAATGAAAAACTGTTTTTT,CSSSLSGTGGTNEKLFF
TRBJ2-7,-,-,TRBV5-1,TGCGCCAGCAGCTTGGTGGCAGACTACGAGCAGTACTTC,CASSLVADYEQYF
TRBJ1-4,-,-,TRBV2,TGTGCCAGCAGTGTTGATGCAGTCCTTGCAACTAATGAAAAACTGTTTTTT,CASSVDAVLATNEKLFF
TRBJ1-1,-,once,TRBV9,TGTGCCAGCAGCCAAAGGCCTTACAGGGCCCGGAACACTGAAGCTTTCTTT,CASSQRPYRARNTEAFF
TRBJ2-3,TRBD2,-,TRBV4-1,TGCGCCAGCAGACCCGGAAGGGTAGCGGGAGCAGATACGCAGTATTTT,CASRPGRVAGADTQYF
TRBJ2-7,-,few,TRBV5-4,TGTGCCAGCAGCTTGGTCTACTACGAGCAGTACTTC,CASSLVYYEQYF
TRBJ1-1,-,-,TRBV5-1,TGCGCCAGCAGCTCGGGGGAGTCTTTCGCCGAAGCTTTCTTT,CASSSGESFAEAFF
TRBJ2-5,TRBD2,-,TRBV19,TGTGCCAGTAGTACCAGCGGGAGTGGGGAGACCCAGTACTTC,CASSTSGSGETQYF
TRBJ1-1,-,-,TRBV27,TGTGCCAGCAGTACCCTAGGCGGCCAACCTGAAGCTTTCTTT,CASSTLGGQPEAFF
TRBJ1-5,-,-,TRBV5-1,TGCGCCAGCAGCTTGTTACAGGGTCAGCCCCAGCATTTT,CASSLLQGQPQHF
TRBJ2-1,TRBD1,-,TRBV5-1,TGCGCCAGCAGCTTTCGGACAGGGGTGAATGAGCAGTTCTTC,CASSFRTGVNEQFF
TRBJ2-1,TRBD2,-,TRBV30,TGTGCCTGGATTCCCAGGCTAGCGGGAGGAGATGAGCAGTTCTTC,CAWIPRLAGGDEQFF
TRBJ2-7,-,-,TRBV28,TGTGCCAGTAACACTGCGACACTAGCAACCCGACCGTGGGAGCAGTACTTC,CASNTATLATRPWEQYF
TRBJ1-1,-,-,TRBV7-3,TGTGCCAGCAGCTTCGCAGGGAACACTGAAGCTTTCTTT,CASSFAGNTEAFF
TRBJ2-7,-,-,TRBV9,TGTGCCAGCAGCGTAGACAGCAGCTACGAGCAGTACTTC,CASSVDSSYEQYF
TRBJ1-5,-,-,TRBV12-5,TGTGCTAGTGGTTGGGCACTCGATCAGCCCCAGCATTTT,CASGWALDQPQHF
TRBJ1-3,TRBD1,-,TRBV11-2,TGTGCCAGCAGCTTAGACGGGACAGTCTCTGGAAACACCATATATTTT,CASSLDGTVSGNTIYF
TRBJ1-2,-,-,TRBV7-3,TGTGCCAGCAGCCTAAAAGGAGGTGGCCTCCCTTACTATAGCTACACCTTC,CASSLKGGGLPYYSYTF
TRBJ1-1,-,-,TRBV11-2,TGTGCCAGCAGCGGCCGGGGGGACACTGAAGCTTTCTTT,CASSGRGDTEAFF
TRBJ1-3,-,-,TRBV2,TGTGCCAGCAGTGAAGGTAGAACCTCTGGAAACACCATATATTTT,CASSEGRTSGNTIYF
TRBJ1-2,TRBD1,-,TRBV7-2,TGTGCCAGCAGCCCCCGGACAGGGGGTAACTATGGCTACACCTTC,CASSPRTGGNYGYTF
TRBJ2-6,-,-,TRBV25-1,TGTGCCAGCAGTGATTGGGATCAGGGCGACTCTGGGGCCAACGTCCTGACTTTC,CASSDWDQGDSGANVLTF
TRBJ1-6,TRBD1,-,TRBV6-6,TGTGCCAGCAGCAGGGACAGGGAAGGGTATTCACCCCTCCACTTT,CASSRDREGYSPLHF
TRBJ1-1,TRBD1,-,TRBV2,TGTGCCAGTATTAGGGACAGGAACACTGAAGCTTTCTTT,CASIRDRNTEAFF
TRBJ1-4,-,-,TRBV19,TGTGCCAGTAGTATACGCGGGGCGTCGAATGAAAAACTGTTTTTT,CASSIRGASNEKLFF
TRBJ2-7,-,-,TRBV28,TGTGCCAGCAGAAATTTCCGGGACTTATCCTACGAGCAGTACTTC,CASRNFRDLSYEQYF
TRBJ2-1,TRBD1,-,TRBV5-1,TGCGCCAGCAGCTTGGAGCCCCCCAGGGGGCGTGGGCTTCGAGTCTCTGAGCAGTTCTTC,CASSLEPPRGRGLRVSEQFF
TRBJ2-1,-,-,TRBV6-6,TGTGCCAGCAGAACGGACAGAAGCTCCTACAATGAGCAGTTCTTC,CASRTDRSSYNEQFF
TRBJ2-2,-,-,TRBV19,TGTGCCAGTAACATGGGGGGAAACACCGGGGAGCTGTTTTTT,CASNMGGNTGELFF
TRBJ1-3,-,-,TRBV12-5,TGTGCTAGTGGTTTGGTTCCCGGAACTATCTCTGGAAACACCATATATTTT,CASGLVPGTISGNTIYF
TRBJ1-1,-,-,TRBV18,TGTGCCAGCTCACCAGGACAGATGAACACTGAAGCTTTCTTT,CASSPGQMNTEAFF
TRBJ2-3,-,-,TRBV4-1,TGCGCCAGCAGCCAAGAAGGCAGGGCAGCAGATACGCAGTATTTT,CASSQEGRAADTQYF
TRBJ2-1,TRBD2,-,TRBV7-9,TGTGCCAGCAGCTTAGCGCGGTCGACTAGCGGAGATTACAATGAGCAGTTCTTC,CASSLARSTSGDYNEQFF
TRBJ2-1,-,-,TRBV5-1,TGCGCCAGCAGCTTGTCATATAGTGAGCAGTTCTTC,CASSLSYSEQFF
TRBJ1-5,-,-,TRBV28,TGTGCCAGCAGTTTTTCCGACAGGCCTAGGCAGCCCCAGCATTTT,CASSFSDRPRQPQHF
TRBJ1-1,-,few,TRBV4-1,TGCGCCAGCAGCCAGGGAACAGGGGAAGCTTTCTTT,CASSQGTGEAFF
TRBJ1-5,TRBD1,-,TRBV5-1,TGCGCCAGCAGCCCCCTCCCGGACAGGGCCCATCAGCCCCAGCATTTT,CASSPLPDRAHQPQHF
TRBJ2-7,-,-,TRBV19,TGTGCCAGTAGTAGACCTAGCTCCTACGAGCAGTACTTC,CASSRPSSYEQYF